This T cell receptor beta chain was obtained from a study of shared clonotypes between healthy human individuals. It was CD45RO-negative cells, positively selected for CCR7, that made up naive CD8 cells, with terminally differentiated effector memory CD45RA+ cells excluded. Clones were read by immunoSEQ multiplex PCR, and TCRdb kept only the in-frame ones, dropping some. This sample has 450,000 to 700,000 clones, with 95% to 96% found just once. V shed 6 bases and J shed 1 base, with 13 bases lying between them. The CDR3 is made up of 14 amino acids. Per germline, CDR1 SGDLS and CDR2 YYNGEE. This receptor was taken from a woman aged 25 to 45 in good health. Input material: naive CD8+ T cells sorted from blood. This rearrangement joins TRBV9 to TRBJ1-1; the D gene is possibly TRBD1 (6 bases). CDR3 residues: CASTEGGRNTEAFF. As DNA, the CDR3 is TGTGCCAGCACCGAAGGGGGGAGGAACACTGAAGCTTTCTTT.